This T cell receptor beta chain is drawn from a study of T cell responses to AZD1222 COVID-19 vaccine. Germline V gene data show CDR1 as LNHDA and CDR2 as SQIVND (reference sequence). This CDR3 spans 15 amino acids. Trimming at V came to 8 bases and at J to 4 bases, leaving 8 bases not matched to a gene. As regards this clone: Its target is not known.

Study-level results: At 160-218 and 743-854, vaccine-associated CD4 TCRs were dominant, and they spanned spike. Once two AZD1222 doses were given, Spike-specific TCR breadth and depth went up.

Libraries were prepared by immunoSEQ multiplex PCR; TCRdb keeps only in-frame clonotypes and omits some of them. Among around 110,000 clones listed, about 90% were seen once. The source of this sequence is an adult who received the AZD1222 COVID-19 vaccine. The chain combines TRBV19 with TRBJ1-4; TRBD1 matches at 9 bases. The sequencing used peripheral blood, collected 28 days after the second AZD1222 dose. The CDR3 here is CASCQPGQGNEKLFF. In DNA form, the CDR3 reads TGTGCCAGTTGCCAACCGGGACAGGGTAATGAAAAACTGTTTTTT.